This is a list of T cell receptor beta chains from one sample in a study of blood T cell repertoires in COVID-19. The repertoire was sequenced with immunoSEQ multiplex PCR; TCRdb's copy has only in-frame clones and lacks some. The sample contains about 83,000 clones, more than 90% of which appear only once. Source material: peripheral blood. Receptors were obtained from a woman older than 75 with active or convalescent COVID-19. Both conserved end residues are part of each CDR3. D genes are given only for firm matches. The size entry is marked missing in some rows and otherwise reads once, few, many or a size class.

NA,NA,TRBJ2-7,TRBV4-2,CASSQVQNQIFF,TGTGCCAGCAGCCAAGTACAGAACCAAATTTTCTTC
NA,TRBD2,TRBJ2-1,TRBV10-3,CAISEPGLADNEQFF,TGTGCCATCAGTGAGCCAGGACTAGCGGACAATGAGCAGTTCTTC
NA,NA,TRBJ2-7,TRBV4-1,CASSQVPGAYEQYF,TGCGCCAGCAGCCAAGTCCCAGGGGCTTACGAGCAGTACTTC
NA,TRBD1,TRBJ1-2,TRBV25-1,CASSDPGQAFYGYTF,TGTGCCAGCAGTGATCCGGGACAGGCCTTTTACGGCTACACCTTC
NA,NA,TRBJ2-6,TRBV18,CASSPLSPDSSGANVLTF,TGTGCCAGCTCACCACTTTCCCCCGACAGCTCTGGGGCCAACGTCCTGACTTTC
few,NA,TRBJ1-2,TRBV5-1,CASSLAGGNYGYTF,TGCGCCAGCAGCTTGGCCGGGGGAAACTATGGCTACACCTTC
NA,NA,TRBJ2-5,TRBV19,CASSMGQGLETQYF,TGTGCCAGTAGTATGGGTCAGGGCTTGGAGACCCAGTACTTC
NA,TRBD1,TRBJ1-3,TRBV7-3,CASSKEGTGEGGNTIYF,TGTGCCAGCAGCAAAGAAGGGACAGGGGAAGGAGGAAACACCATATATTTT
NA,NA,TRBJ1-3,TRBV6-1,CASSELQAKSGNTIYF,TGTGCCAGCAGTGAACTACAGGCAAAATCTGGAAACACCATATATTTT
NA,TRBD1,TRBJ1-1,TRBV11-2,CASSFRQGPTEAFF,TGTGCCAGCAGCTTTCGACAGGGTCCCACTGAAGCTTTCTTT
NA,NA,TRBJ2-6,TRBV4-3,CASAGSGANVLTF,TGCGCCAGCGCCGGCTCTGGGGCCAACGTCCTGACTTTC
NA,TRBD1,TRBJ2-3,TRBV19,CASSLTGGSTDTQYF,TGTGCCAGTAGTCTCACAGGGGGGTCCACAGATACGCAGTATTTT
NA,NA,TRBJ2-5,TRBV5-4,CASSLAVQETQYF,TGTGCCAGCAGCTTGGCAGTCCAAGAGACCCAGTACTTC
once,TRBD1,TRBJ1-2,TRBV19,CASSPGGRPQGHYGYTF,TGTGCCAGTAGTCCAGGGGGGAGACCTCAGGGGCACTATGGCTACACCTTC
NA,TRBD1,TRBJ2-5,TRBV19,CASSPRDRPGPETQYF,TGTGCCAGTAGTCCTAGGGACAGACCTGGTCCAGAGACCCAGTACTTC
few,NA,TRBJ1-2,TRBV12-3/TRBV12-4,CASSSLGQWGYTF,TGTGCCAGCAGCTCTCTAGGACAGTGGGGCTACACCTTC
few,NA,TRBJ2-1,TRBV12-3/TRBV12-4,CASSFPGLQQFF,TGTGCCAGCAGCTTTCCGGGACTGCAGCAGTTCTTC
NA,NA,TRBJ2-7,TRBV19,CASSMGQGRTYEQYF,TGTGCCAGTAGTATGGGGCAGGGCCGTACCTACGAGCAGTACTTC
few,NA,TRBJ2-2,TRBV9,CASSVGAGYTGELFF,TGTGCCAGCAGCGTAGGTGCGGGATACACCGGGGAGCTGTTTTTT
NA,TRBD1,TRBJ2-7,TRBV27,CASSLSPGTGDFEQYF,TGTGCCAGCAGTTTATCACCCGGGACAGGGGATTTCGAGCAGTACTTC
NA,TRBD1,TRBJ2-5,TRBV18,CASSHDTGGRGETQYF,TGTGCCAGCTCCCATGATACAGGGGGCAGGGGAGAGACCCAGTACTTC
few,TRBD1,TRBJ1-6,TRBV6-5,CASNWTGSRCSPLHF,TGTGCCAGCAACTGGACAGGGTCGAGGTGTTCACCCCTCCACTTT
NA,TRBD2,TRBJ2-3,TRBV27,CASSLIQSGGPDTQYF,TGTGCCAGCAGTTTAATACAGAGCGGGGGGCCAGATACGCAGTATTTT
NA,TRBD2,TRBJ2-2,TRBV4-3,CASSQEAGGITGELFF,TGCGCCAGCAGCCAAGAGGCGGGGGGGATCACCGGGGAGCTGTTTTTT
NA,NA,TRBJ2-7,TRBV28,CASSFGGLSSSYEQYF,TGTGCCAGCAGTTTCGGCGGACTCTCTAGCTCCTACGAGCAGTACTTC
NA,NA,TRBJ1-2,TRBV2,CASSGDKAAATHYGYTF,TGTGCCAGCAGTGGAGATAAGGCGGCAGCCACACACTATGGCTACACCTTC
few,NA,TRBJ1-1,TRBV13,CASSGGRGNTEAFF,TGTGCCAGCAGCGGTGGTCGGGGAAACACTGAAGCTTTCTTT
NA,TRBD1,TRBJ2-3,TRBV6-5,CASTKDRGPTDTQYF,TGTGCCAGCACTAAGGACAGGGGCCCCACAGATACGCAGTATTTT
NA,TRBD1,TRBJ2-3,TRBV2,CASSGQGGDKDTQYF,TGTGCCAGCAGCGGACAGGGGGGGGATAAAGATACGCAGTATTTT
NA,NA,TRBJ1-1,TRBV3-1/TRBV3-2,CASSQDGSGTEAFF,TGTGCCAGCAGCCAAGACGGCTCAGGAACTGAAGCTTTCTTT
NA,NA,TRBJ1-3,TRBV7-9,CASSPEGSGNTIYF,TGTGCCAGCAGCCCGGAGGGCTCTGGAAACACCATATATTTT